Below, 30 T cell receptor beta chains from the same sample are listed, as sequenced in a study of Graves' ophthalmopathy and Graves' hyperthyroidism. As the template, RNA transcripts were used to amplify TCR beta CDR3 regions. HTBI primers primed a first-round RT-PCR, and a second-round multiplex PCR followed. TCRdb reanalysed the multiplex PCR reads using MiXCR and keeps one entry per CDR3 protein. Here the sample spans roughly 700,000 distinct CDR3 sequences, 40% being singletons. Sequencing was done on a sample of peripheral blood. The source of these receptors is an adult man with Graves' ophthalmopathy.

Many counts were recorded for this clonotype. V gene TRBV6-6 combines with J gene TRBJ1-2; TRBD1 agrees at 8 bases. The V segment lost 7 bases and the J segment 8 bases; nucleotides outside the gene matches: 6. Germline V gene data show CDR1 as MNHNY and CDR2 as SVGAGI (reference sequence). CDR3 length: 12 residues. Here the CDR3 reads CASTPGQAGYTF. CDR3 nucleotides: TGTGCCAGCACCCCGGGACAGGCGGGCTACACCTTC.

This clonotype was seen only a few times. V gene TRBV7-3 combines with J gene TRBJ2-7, with a tentative D call TRBD1 (6 bases). Trimming removed 4 bases from V and 3 bases from J, with 10 bases in between. The CDR3 is 13 residues long. Germline values: CDR1 SGHTA, CDR2 FQGTGA. For the CDR3, the DNA is TGTGCCAGCAGCTCGACCAGGGGCTACGAGCAGTACTTC. Protein product: CASSSTRGYEQYF.

V and J are TRBV25-1 and TRBJ2-5; D might be TRBD1 (6 bases). CDR3 size: 13 residues. Trimming stripped 7 bases from V and 2 bases from J, with 11 bases between. Germline CDR1 is MGHDK and CDR2 is SYGVNS. The CDR3 nucleotides read TGTGCCAGCACCTGGACAGTACAAGAGACCCAGTACTTC. Protein: CASTWTVQETQYF.

V and J are TRBV2 and TRBJ1-1; 11 bases align to TRBD1. The CDR3 contains 17 residues. With V trimmed by 2 bases and J by 4 bases, 9 bases remained unmatched. Germline values: CDR1 SNHLY, CDR2 FYNNEI. Here the CDR3 reads CASSERGQGGVSTEAFF. The CDR3 DNA is TGTGCCAGCAGTGAAAGGGGACAGGGGGGGGTGAGCACTGAAGCTTTCTTT.

This clonotype was counted between two and nine times. The chain employs TRBV5-4 and TRBJ2-7; the match to TRBD2 covers 8 bases. The germline gives CDR1 SGHNT, CDR2 YYREEE (reference sequence). This CDR3 region has 14 residues. After removal of 5 bases from V and 6 bases from J, the junction contained 10 bases not matched to a gene. CDR3 sequence reads: CASRFYGGAAEQYF. The CDR3 DNA follows: TGTGCCAGCAGGTTTTACGGGGGGGCCGCCGAGCAGTACTTC.

V is TRBV5-1 and J is TRBJ2-5, with D tentatively TRBD2 (6 bases). CDR1 SGHRS and CDR2 YFSETQ come from the germline V gene. Trimming pared 7 bases from V and 5 bases from J, leaving 12 bases between. The CDR3 totals 12 residues. The CDR3 is CASGPAGETQYF. The CDR3 bases are TGCGCCAGCGGGCCCGCGGGGGAGACCCAGTACTTC.

This clonotype was found many times. The chain couples TRBV10-3 to TRBJ1-3; D call uncertain. With 6 bases removed from V and 0 bases from J, the gap between germline ends came to 3 bases. This CDR3 has 12 amino acids. Germline CDR1 ENHRY, CDR2 SYGVKD. The CDR3 protein is CAISPSGNTIYF. As DNA, the CDR3 is TGTGCCATCAGCCCCTCTGGAAACACCATATATTTT.

The J gene is TRBJ2-6, the V gene TRBV2; no reliable D call. This CDR3 comprises 13 residues. Trimming took off 7 bases at V and 6 bases at J, with 10 bases between the two ends. Germline values: CDR1 SNHLY, CDR2 FYNNEI. The chain's CDR3 is CASKEVAANVLTF. The CDR3 DNA follows: TGTGCCAGCAAGGAAGTTGCGGCCAACGTCCTGACTTTC.

This clonotype was detected a few times. This chain uses TRBV7-9 with TRBJ2-7; 7 positions agree with TRBD2. This CDR3 comprises 15 residues. V lost 5 bases, J lost 1 base, and 8 bases stayed unmatched. Germline V CDR1 and CDR2: SEHNR, FQNEAQ (reference sequence). CDR3 loop: CASSVSGMVSYEQYF. The CDR3 bases are TGTGCCAGCAGCGTGAGCGGGATGGTGTCCTACGAGCAGTACTTC.

This clonotype was seen many times. V gene TRBV12-3 or TRBV12-4 combines with J gene TRBJ1-1; D is undetermined. Trimming took off 6 bases at V and 0 bases at J, with 8 bases between the two ends. The CDR3 is 13 amino acids. The CDR3 sequence is CASSLKVNTEAFF. CDR3 bases: TGTGCCAGCAGCTTAAAGGTGAACACTGAAGCTTTCTTT.

The chain joins TRBV30 to TRBJ1-2; D is unresolved. V was cut by 0 bases and J by 6 bases, with 5 bases left in between. CDR3 size: 11 residues. Germline CDR1 GTSNPN, CDR2 SVGIG (reference sequence). DNA of the CDR3: TGTGCCTGGAGTGTCTTTGATGGCTACACCTTC. Its protein product is CAWSVFDGYTF.

This clonotype came up many times. The chain links TRBV20-1 to TRBJ2-7; D is uncertain. The CDR3 extends over 12 amino acids. Germline-derived CDR1 and CDR2 are DFQATT and SNEGSKA (reference sequence). The ends were cut back, 3 bases at V and 2 bases at J, with 8 bases in the middle. The CDR3 DNA reads TGCAGTGCTAGCTACGCGGCCTACGAGCAGTACTTC. Its translation: CSASYAAYEQYF.

Points on this clonotype: A read error may explain this, as a much larger clone is one base away. The chain employs TRBV7-2 and TRBJ2-5, with a tentative D call TRBD2 (6 bases). The CDR3 consists of 13 residues. CDR1 is SGHTA and CDR2 is FQGNSA in the germline V gene. The CDR3 here is CASSLVEGETQCF. DNA for the CDR3: TGTGCCAGCAGCTTAGTGGAGGGAGAGACCCAGTGCTTC.

The chain uses TRBV4-2 and TRBJ1-1, with 7 bases that match TRBD1. With V trimmed by 1 base and J by 1 base, 12 bases remained unmatched. Germline-derived CDR1 and CDR2 are LGHNA and YNFKEQ. This CDR3 contains 18 residues. CDR3 in amino acids: CASSQAKSAGTANTEAFF. The CDR3 nucleotides are TGTGCCAGCAGCCAAGCAAAAAGCGCCGGGACAGCGAACACTGAAGCTTTCTTT.

A few counts support this clonotype. The rearrangement links TRBV5-1 to TRBJ2-5; TRBD1 aligns across 10 bases. Germline V lookup: CDR1 SGHRS, CDR2 YFSETQ. CDR3 length: 14 residues. The trim removed 4 bases at V and 4 bases at J, leaving 4 bases unmatched. The CDR3 sequence is CASSPGTGVETQYF. Written as DNA, the CDR3 is TGCGCCAGCAGCCCCGGGACAGGGGTAGAGACCCAGTACTTC.

The V call is TRBV7-2, the J call TRBJ1-4; no clear D. The CDR3 totals 15 residues. Germline values: CDR1 SGHTA, CDR2 FQGNSA. Trimming removed 3 bases at V and 3 bases at J, with 11 bases between. The CDR3 loop reads CASSLAPGPNEKLFF. The CDR3 region has the DNA TGTGCCAGCAGCTTGGCTCCGGGCCCTAATGAAAAACTGTTTTTT.

V gene TRBV14 combines with J gene TRBJ2-7; D is perhaps TRBD1 (6 bases). Per the germline V gene, CDR1 is SGHDN and CDR2 is FVKESK. V was pared by 2 bases and J by 6 bases, with 11 bases between. CDR3 length equals 13 residues. CDR3 amino acids: CASSQYRVAEQYF. CDR3 nucleotides: TGTGCCAGCAGCCAATACAGGGTCGCCGAGCAGTACTTC.

The chain uses TRBV20-1 and TRBJ2-5; no clear D. The CDR3 covers 12 residues. CDR1 is DFQATT, CDR2 SNEGSKA, per germline (reference sequence). Trimming took 3 bases from V and 4 from J, leaving 9 bases between them. CDR3: CSASPGGETQYF. CDR3 in DNA: TGCAGTGCTAGTCCCGGCGGAGAGACCCAGTACTTC.

V and J are TRBV6-6 and TRBJ2-7, with TRBD2 identical over 10 bases. J gave up 2 bases and V 6 bases, and 7 bases lay outside the gene matches. Per germline, CDR1 MNHNY and CDR2 SVGAGI (reference sequence). The CDR3 sequence is 15 residues long. The CDR3 region is CASRRRAGGAYEQYF. CDR3 nucleotide sequence: TGTGCCAGCAGACGACGAGCGGGAGGGGCCTACGAGCAGTACTTC.

Ten or more counts support this clonotype. The CDR3, as DNA: TGTGCCAGCAGCCGAACCGGGACAGGAGCCTACGAGCAGTACTTC. It is translated as CASSRTGTGAYEQYF. The V gene is TRBV7-2, the J gene TRBJ2-7, with 8 bases lining up with TRBD1. V was pared by 5 bases and J by 2 bases, with 8 bases of the junction left unmatched. Germline V gene sequence: CDR1 SGHTA, CDR2 FQGNSA. The CDR3 contains 15 residues.

This clonotype was detected many times. J is TRBJ2-7 and V is TRBV10-3; unclear D gene. The CDR3 totals 15 residues. The germline V and J ends were trimmed by 0 bases and 0 bases, with 9 bases remaining between them. CDR1 is ENHRY and CDR2 is SYGVKD in the germline V gene. In DNA form, the CDR3 reads TGTGCCATCAGTGAGTCCAACGGATACTCCTACGAGCAGTACTTC. This encodes CAISESNGYSYEQYF.

This chain's CDR3 is CASSVGRTTGELFF. Here the CDR3 DNA reads TGTGCCAGCAGCGTGGGTAGGACCACCGGGGAGCTGTTTTTT. V and J are TRBV25-1 and TRBJ2-2, with no clear D. The CDR3 has 14 residues. V was shortened by 6 bases and J by 4 bases, with 12 bases between the two germline ends. Germline lookup yields CDR1 MGHDK and CDR2 SYGVNS.

The chain uses TRBV20-1 and TRBJ2-6, with D perhaps matching TRBD1 or TRBD2 (6 bases each). Germline V lookup: CDR1 DFQATT, CDR2 SNEGSKA (reference sequence). This CDR3 contains 16 residues. V was pared by 4 bases and J by 1 base, with 14 bases between. The CDR3 DNA reads TGCAGTGCTAAGGGGGACTCCCTTTCTGGGGCCAACGTCCTGACTTTC. Its translation: CSAKGDSLSGANVLTF.

This clonotype has just a few counts. The V gene is TRBV19, the J gene TRBJ2-7; 11 nucleotides agree with TRBD2. This CDR3 comprises 13 residues. Germline-derived CDR1 and CDR2 are LNHDA and SQIVND (reference sequence). V trimming: 9 bases; J trimming: 7 bases; junction bases outside the gene matches: 8. The CDR3 reads CASSTSGRQEQYF. CDR3 DNA sequence: TGTGCCAGCTCTACTAGCGGGAGACAAGAGCAGTACTTC.

The gene calls are TRBV7-9 and TRBJ2-5, with TRBD1 identical over 9 bases. CDR1 SEHNR and CDR2 FQNEAQ come from the germline V gene (reference sequence). The CDR3 runs to 17 residues. V dropped 4 bases and J dropped 1; count of bases not matched to a gene: 10. The CDR3 loop reads CASSSGTGSFLQETQYF. CDR3 DNA: TGTGCCAGCAGCTCCGGGACAGGGAGCTTCCTCCAAGAGACCCAGTACTTC.

This chain joins TRBV10-2 and TRBJ1-4; D unclear. The ends were cut back, 1 base at V and 7 bases at J, with 13 bases in the middle. The CDR3 is 15 residues long. Germline CDR1 and CDR2: WSHSY and SAAADI. Here the CDR3 reads CASSELGTSGEKLFF. As DNA, the CDR3 is TGCGCCAGCAGTGAGTTGGGAACCTCGGGTGAAAAACTGTTTTTT.

This clonotype was picked up many times. The chain has TRBV7-9 and TRBJ1-6; D uncertain. The CDR3 is made up of 12 amino acids. V gave up 0 bases and J gave up 10 bases, with 4 bases separating them. Germline V CDR1 and CDR2: SEHNR, FQNEAQ (reference sequence). CDR3 DNA: TGTGCCAGCAGCTTAGCCGGGTCACCCCTCCACTTT. This translates into CASSLAGSPLHF.

The gene calls are TRBV20-1 and TRBJ2-7; 11 bases line up with TRBD2. Germline V gives CDR1 DFQATT, CDR2 SNEGSKA (reference sequence). The CDR3 has 14 amino acids. J was trimmed by 3 bases and V by 3 bases; bases with no gene match: 4. CDR3 coding DNA: TGCAGTGCTAGGGTAGCGGGAGGGATCTACGAGCAGTACTTC. It encodes CSARVAGGIYEQYF.

Turning to this clonotype: Sequence at one end of the junction differs from germline and may be a read error. The chain uses TRBV25-1 and TRBJ1-1; D uncertain. This CDR3 is built from 15 residues. Germline V gene sequence: CDR1 MGHDK, CDR2 SYGVNS. The CDR3, as DNA: TGCGCCAGCAGCCAGGCAGAGATCATGAACACTGAAGCTTTCTTT. Translating it yields CASSQAEIMNTEAFF.

At least ten counts were recorded for this clonotype. V gene TRBV2 combines with J gene TRBJ1-4; 7 positions agree with TRBD1. Looked up from germline, CDR1 is SNHLY and CDR2 is FYNNEI. The V and J ends lost 7 bases and 3 bases, in that order; junction bases with no gene match: 8. The CDR3 spans 15 residues. The CDR3 sequence is CASIQDRAPNEKLFF. The CDR3 DNA reads TGTGCCAGCATTCAAGACAGGGCGCCTAATGAAAAACTGTTTTTT.